The TCR beta chain described here comes from a study of beta chain features in type 1 diabetes. Concerning this clone: No antigen is known for it.

Expressed TCRB transcripts were sequenced because the isolated RNA had all been reverse transcribed beforehand. The study sequenced naive, central memory and regulatory T cell samples to an average of about 3.8 million reads. This table comes from immunoSEQ multiplex PCR, and its TCRdb copy is limited to in-frame clones, with some not included. The table shows about 410,000 clones, with about 15% occurring only once. CD4+ naive, central memory, regulatory and stem cell-like memory subsets were isolated by sorting on CD45RO/CCR7/CD25/CD127/CD95/CD27. Study-level results: Comparison showed that naive, central memory and Treg TCRB repertoires appeared more similar among patients than among healthy donors. The question left open here concerned HLA type influencing TCRB rearrangement.

The receptor's source is a man younger than 45 in good health. Input material: naive CD4+ T cells from blood.

CDR3 amino acids: CSVKGLGETQYF. CDR3 DNA: TGCAGCGTTAAGGGACTTGGAGAGACCCAGTACTTC. This chain uses TRBV29-1 with TRBJ2-5; perhaps TRBD2 as D (6 bases). The CDR3 is made up of 12 amino acids. Germline V gene sequence: CDR1 SQVTM, CDR2 ANQGSEA. The V end lost 5 bases, the J end lost 4 bases, and 11 bases lay between the germline ends.